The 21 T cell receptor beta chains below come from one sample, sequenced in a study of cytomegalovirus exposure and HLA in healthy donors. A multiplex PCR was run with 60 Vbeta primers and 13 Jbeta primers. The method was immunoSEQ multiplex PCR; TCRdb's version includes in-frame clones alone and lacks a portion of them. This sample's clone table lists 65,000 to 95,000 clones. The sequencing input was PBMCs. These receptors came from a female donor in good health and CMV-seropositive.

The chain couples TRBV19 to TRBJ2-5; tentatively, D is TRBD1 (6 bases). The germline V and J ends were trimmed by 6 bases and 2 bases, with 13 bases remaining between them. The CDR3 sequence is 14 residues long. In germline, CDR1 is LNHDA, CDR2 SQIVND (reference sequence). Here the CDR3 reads CASSLDRPQETQYF. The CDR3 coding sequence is TGTGCCAGTAGCCTCGACAGGCCGCAAGAGACCCAGTACTTC.

CDR3 in DNA: TGCGCCAGCAGCCAAGAAGGTCGACAGGGGGAAGCGCCCCAGCATTTT. Its protein product is CASSQEGRQGEAPQHF. The chain uses TRBV4-1 and TRBJ1-5; 9 nucleotides agree with TRBD1. This CDR3 contains 16 residues. V was clipped by 0 bases and J by 9 bases; unmatched bases: 9. Looked up from germline, CDR1 is MGHRA and CDR2 is YSYEKL.

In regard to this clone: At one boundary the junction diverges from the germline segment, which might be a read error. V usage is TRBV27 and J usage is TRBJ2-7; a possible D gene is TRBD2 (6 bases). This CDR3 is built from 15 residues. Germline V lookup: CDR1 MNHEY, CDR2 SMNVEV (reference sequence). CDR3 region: CASSISPGVHYEQYF. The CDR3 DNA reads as TGTGCCAGCAGTATATCCCCGGGGGTCCACTACGAGCAGTACTTC.

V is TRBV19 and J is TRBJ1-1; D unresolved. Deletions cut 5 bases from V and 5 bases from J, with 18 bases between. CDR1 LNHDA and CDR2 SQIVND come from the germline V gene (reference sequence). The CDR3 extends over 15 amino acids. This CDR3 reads CASSLTGPRGTEAFF. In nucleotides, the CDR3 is TGTGCCAGTAGTCTAACCGGCCCCAGAGGGACTGAAGCTTTCTTT.

This chain's CDR3 is CASSRWTGNEQYF. DNA of the CDR3: TGTGCCAGCAGCCGGTGGACAGGGAACGAGCAGTACTTC. This chain connects TRBV5-4 to TRBJ2-7, with 8 bases identical to TRBD1. The length of the CDR3 is 13 residues. Germline V gene data show CDR1 as SGHNT and CDR2 as YYREEE (reference sequence). The V segment lost 4 bases and the J segment 5 bases; nucleotides outside the gene matches: 5.

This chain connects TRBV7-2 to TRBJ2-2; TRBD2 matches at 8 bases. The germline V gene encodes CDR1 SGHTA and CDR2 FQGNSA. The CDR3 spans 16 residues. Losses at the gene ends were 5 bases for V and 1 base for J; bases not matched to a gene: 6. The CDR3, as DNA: TGTGCCAGCAGCCTGCAAAGCGGGGGGAACACCGGGGAGCTGTTTTTT. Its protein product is CASSLQSGGNTGELFF. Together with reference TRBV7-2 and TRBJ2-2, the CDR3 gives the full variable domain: GAGVSQSPSNKVTEKGKDVELRCDPISGHTALYWYRQSLGQGLEFLIYFQGNSAPDKSGLPSDRFSAERTGGSVSTLTIQRTQQEDSAVYLCASSLQSGGNTGELFFGEGSRLTVL.

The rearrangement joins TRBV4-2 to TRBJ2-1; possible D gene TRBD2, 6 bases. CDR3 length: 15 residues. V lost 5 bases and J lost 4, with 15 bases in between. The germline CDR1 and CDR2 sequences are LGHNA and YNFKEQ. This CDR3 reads CASSRSGTSYNEQFF. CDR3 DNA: TGTGCCAGCAGCAGATCCGGGACTTCTTACAATGAGCAGTTCTTC.

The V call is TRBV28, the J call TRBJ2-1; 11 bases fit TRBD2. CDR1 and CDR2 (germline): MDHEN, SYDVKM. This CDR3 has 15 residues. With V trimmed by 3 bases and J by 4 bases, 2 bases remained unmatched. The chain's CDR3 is CASSLGTSGYNEQFF. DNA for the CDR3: TGTGCCAGCAGTTTGGGGACTAGCGGTTACAATGAGCAGTTCTTC.

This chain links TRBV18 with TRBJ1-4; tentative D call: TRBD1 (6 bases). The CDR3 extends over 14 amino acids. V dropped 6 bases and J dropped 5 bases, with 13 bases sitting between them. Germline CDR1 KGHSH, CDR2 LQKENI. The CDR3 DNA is TGTGCCAGCTCGCAACAGGGATCGAATGAAAAACTGTTTTTT. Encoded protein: CASSQQGSNEKLFF.

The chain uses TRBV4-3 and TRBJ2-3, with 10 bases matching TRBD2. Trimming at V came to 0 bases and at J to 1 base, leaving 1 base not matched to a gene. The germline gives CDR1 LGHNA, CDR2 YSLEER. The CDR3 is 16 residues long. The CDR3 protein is CASSQDLAGGTDTQYF. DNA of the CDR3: TGCGCCAGCAGCCAAGATCTAGCGGGGGGCACAGATACGCAGTATTTT.

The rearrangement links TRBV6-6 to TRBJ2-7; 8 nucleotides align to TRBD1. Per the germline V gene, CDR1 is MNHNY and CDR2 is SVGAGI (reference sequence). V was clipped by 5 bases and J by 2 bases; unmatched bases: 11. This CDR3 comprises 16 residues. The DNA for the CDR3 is TGTGCCAGCAGTACCCTCGGCAGGGGGCAGACCTACGAGCAGTACTTC. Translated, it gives CASSTLGRGQTYEQYF.

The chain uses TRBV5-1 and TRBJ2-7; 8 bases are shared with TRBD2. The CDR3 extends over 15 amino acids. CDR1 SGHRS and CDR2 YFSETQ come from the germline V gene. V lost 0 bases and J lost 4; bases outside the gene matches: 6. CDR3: CASSLEGSGKYEQYF. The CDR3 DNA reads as TGCGCCAGCAGCTTGGAAGGTAGCGGGAAATACGAGCAGTACTTC.

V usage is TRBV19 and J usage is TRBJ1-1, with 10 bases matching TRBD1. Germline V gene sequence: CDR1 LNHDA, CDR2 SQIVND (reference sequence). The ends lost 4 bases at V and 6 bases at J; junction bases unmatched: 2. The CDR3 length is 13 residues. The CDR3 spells CASSRQGASEAFF. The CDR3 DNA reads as TGTGCCAGTAGTAGACAGGGGGCTTCTGAAGCTTTCTTT.

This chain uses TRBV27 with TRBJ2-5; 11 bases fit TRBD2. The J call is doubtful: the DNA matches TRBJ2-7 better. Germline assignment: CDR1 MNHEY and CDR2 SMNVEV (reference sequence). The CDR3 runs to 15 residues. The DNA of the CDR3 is TGTGCCAGCAGTTTATGGCTAGCGGGGGGTCACGAGCAGTACTTC. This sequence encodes CASSLWLAGGHEQYF.

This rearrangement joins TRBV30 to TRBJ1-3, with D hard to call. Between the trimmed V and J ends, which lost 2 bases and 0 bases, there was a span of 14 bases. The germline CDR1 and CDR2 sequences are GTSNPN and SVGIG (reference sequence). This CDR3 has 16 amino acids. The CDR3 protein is CAWSYGNGLSGNTIYF. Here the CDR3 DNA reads TGTGCCTGGAGTTATGGAAACGGACTCTCTGGAAACACCATATATTTT. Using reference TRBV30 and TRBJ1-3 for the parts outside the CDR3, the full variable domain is SQTIHQWPATLVQPVGSPLSLECTVEGTSNPNLYWYRQAAGRGLQLLFYSVGIGQISSEVPQNLSASRPQDRQFILSSKKLLLSDSGFYLCAWSYGNGLSGNTIYFGEGSWLTVV.

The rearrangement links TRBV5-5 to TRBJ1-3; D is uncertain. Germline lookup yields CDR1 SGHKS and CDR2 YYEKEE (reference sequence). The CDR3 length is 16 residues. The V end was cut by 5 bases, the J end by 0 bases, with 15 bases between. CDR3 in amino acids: CASSSQLQDSGNTIYF. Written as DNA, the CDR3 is TGTGCCAGCAGTTCCCAACTCCAGGACTCTGGAAACACCATATATTTT.

CDR3 nucleotide sequence: TGTGCCAGCAGTTTATCCCGGGACACCCCCGCTTTCTTT. It specifies CASSLSRDTPAFF. The rearrangement links TRBV27 to TRBJ1-1, with TRBD1 as a possible D gene (6 bases). This CDR3 is 13 amino acids long. V was shortened by 0 bases and J by 11 bases, with 13 bases between the two germline ends. The V gene's germline CDR1 is MNHEY and CDR2 SMNVEV (reference sequence).

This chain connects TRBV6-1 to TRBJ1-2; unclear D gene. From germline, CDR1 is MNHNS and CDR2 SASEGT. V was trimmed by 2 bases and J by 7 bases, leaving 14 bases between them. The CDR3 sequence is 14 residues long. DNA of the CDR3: TGTGCCAGCAGTGAACAAGGAGGTTGGATTGGCTACACCTTC. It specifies CASSEQGGWIGYTF.

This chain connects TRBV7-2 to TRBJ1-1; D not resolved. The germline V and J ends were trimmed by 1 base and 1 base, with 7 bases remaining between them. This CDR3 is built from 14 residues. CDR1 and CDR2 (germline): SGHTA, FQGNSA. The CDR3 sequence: CASSLEFSNTEAFF. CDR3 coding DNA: TGTGCCAGCAGCTTAGAATTCTCGAACACTGAAGCTTTCTTT.

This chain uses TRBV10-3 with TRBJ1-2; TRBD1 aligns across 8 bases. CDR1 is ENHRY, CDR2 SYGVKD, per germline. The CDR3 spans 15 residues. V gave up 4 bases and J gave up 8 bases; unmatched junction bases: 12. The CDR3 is CAISGQGMELRGYTF. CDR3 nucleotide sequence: TGTGCCATCAGTGGACAGGGGATGGAACTAAGGGGCTACACCTTC.

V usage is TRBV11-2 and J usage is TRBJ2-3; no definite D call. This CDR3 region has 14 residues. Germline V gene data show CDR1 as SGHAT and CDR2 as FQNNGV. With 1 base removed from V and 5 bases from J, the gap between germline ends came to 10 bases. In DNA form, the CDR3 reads TGTGCCAGCAGCTTAGGCGGCAGCCGAGATACGCAGTATTTT. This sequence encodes CASSLGGSRDTQYF.